This T cell receptor beta chain comes out of a study of post-analysis software for immune sequencing data. Points from the study as a whole: Same-batch samples co-clustered strongly by F measure.

This clonotype was counted only a few times. Its antigen remains unknown. The junction departs from the called germline gene at one end, perhaps through a read error. Researchers reported that TCR beta cDNA libraries carried unique molecular identifiers. TCRdb reprocessed the PCR reads with MiXCR, giving one entry per CDR3 protein. The sample consists of fewer than 850,000 distinct CDR3 sequences, 25% to 30% of them appearing once. The TCR originated in a girl aged 10 to 17 with multiple sclerosis. The sample consisted of blood.

CDR3 region: CAGRVIGGSGKMGTQYF. The CDR3, as DNA: TGTGCCGGCAGGGTCATCGGGGGGAGTGGGAAAATGGGGACCCAGTACTTC. This chain connects TRBV28 to TRBJ2-5, with 7 bases fitting TRBD2. This CDR3 is built from 17 residues. CDR1 is MDHEN and CDR2 is SYDVKM in the germline V gene.